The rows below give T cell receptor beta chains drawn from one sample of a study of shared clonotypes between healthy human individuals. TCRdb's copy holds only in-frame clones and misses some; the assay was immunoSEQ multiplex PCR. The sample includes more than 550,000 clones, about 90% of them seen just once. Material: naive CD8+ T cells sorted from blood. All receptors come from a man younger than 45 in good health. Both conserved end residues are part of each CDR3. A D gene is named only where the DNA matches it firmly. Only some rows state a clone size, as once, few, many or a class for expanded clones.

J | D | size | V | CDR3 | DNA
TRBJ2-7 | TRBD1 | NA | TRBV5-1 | CASSLGTGLSYEQYF | TGCGCCAGCAGCTTGGGGACAGGACTCTCCTACGAGCAGTACTTC
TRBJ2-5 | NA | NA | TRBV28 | CATHEQVFQTRAETQYF | TGTGCCACCCACGAACAGGTCTTTCAAACTCGAGCGGAGACCCAGTACTTC
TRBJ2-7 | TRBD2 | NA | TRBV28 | CASSFGAGGTYEQYF | TGTGCCAGCAGTTTCGGGGCGGGAGGGACCTACGAGCAGTACTTC
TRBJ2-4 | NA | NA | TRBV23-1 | CASSQPPNSSGGARTKNIQYF | TGCGCCAGCAGTCAACCCCCCAATTCGTCGGGGGGCGCGAGAACCAAAAACATTCAGTACTTC
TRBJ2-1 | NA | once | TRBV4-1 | CASSQDPSTSEQFF | TGCGCCAGCAGCCAAGATCCCTCCACTAGCGAGCAGTTCTTC
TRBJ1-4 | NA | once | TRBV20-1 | CSARAEKLFF | TGCAGTGCTAGAGCTGAAAAACTGTTTTTT
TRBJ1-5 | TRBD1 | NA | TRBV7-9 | CASSLQGVGQPQHF | TGTGCCAGCAGCTTACAGGGGGTGGGTCAGCCCCAGCATTTT
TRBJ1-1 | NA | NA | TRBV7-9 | CASSLDRVGEAFF | TGTGCCAGCAGCTTAGACAGGGTAGGTGAAGCTTTCTTT
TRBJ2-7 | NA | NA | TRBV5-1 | CASSFGGRNEQYF | TGCGCCAGCAGTTTTGGAGGTCGGAACGAGCAGTACTTC
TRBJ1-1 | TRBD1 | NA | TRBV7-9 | CASREDRGTEAFF | TGTGCCAGCAGAGAAGACAGGGGGACTGAAGCTTTCTTT
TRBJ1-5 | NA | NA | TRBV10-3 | CATGTDNQPQHF | TGTGCCACCGGGACTGACAATCAGCCCCAGCATTTT
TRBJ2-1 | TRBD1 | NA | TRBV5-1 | CASSLGQGISDEQFF | TGCGCCAGCAGCTTGGGACAGGGAATTAGTGATGAGCAGTTCTTC
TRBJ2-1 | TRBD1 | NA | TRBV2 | CASSRTGYNGQFF | TGTGCCAGCAGTAGGACAGGGTACAATGGGCAGTTCTTC
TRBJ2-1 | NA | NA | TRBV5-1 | CASSFRRQESYNEQFF | TGCGCCAGCAGCTTTCGGAGACAGGAAAGCTACAATGAGCAGTTCTTC
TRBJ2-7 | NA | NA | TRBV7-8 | CASSLVRMPRGEKGDEQYF | TGTGCCAGCAGCTTAGTTCGTATGCCCCGGGGGGAGAAGGGGGACGAGCAGTACTTC
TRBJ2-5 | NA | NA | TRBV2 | CASSETKQYF | TGTGCCAGCAGTGAAACGAAACAGTACTTC
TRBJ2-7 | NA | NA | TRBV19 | CATAQGPSSYEQYF | TGTGCCACCGCCCAGGGACCAAGCTCCTACGAGCAGTACTTC
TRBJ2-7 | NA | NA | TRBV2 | CASSGGAYEQYF | TGTGCCAGCAGTGGGGGGGCCTACGAGCAGTACTTC
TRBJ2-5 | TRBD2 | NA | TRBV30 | CAWSVGLAGETQYF | TGTGCCTGGAGTGTAGGACTAGCGGGAGAGACCCAGTACTTC